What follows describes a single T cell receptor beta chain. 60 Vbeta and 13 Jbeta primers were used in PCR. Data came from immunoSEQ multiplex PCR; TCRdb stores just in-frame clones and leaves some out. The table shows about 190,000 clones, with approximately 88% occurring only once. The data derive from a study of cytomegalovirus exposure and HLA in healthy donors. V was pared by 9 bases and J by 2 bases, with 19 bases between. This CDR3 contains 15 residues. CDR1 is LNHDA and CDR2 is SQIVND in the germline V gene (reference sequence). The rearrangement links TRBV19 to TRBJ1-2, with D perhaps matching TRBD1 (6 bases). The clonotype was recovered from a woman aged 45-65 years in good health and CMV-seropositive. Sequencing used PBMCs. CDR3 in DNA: TGTGCCAGCCGAGCCCTTAGGGACACCAACTATGGCTACACCTTC. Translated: CASRALRDTNYGYTF.